This T cell receptor beta chain was observed in a study of graft-versus-host responses after intestinal transplantation. Study information: Isolated intestinal, liver-intestinal, or multivisceral transplants had been given to the recipients. For approximately 3 years after anti-thymocyte globulin induction, all recipients took tacrolimus and steroids.

The V and J ends lost 1 base and 0 bases respectively, with 15 bases between them. This CDR3 contains 17 residues. Germline-derived CDR1 and CDR2 are LGHNA and YNFKEQ. The protocol was immunoSEQ multiplex PCR, while the TCRdb copy is restricted to in-frame clones and leaves out a portion. The sample holds 40,000 to 60,000 clones, approximately 84% seen once. There are a few counts of this clone. Its matching antigen is unknown. General observations from the study: Early post-transplant declines in HvG were associated with peak levels of circulating GvH clones. Clonal ratios of graft-versus-host to host-versus-graft in allografts were high for patients exhibiting graft-donor T cell macrochimerism.

The chain recombines TRBV4-2 with TRBJ1-1; TRBD1 is a possible D gene (5 bases). Specimen: unstimulated CD4+ T cells sorted from spleen or lymph node cells, collected before transplant. This clonotype was obtained from a human donor who was the organ donor for an intestinal transplant. The CDR3 nucleotides are TGTGCCAGCAGCCAAGGTCGATTCAGGGAGGTGAACACTGAAGCTTTCTTT. Translating it yields CASSQGRFREVNTEAFF.